This T cell receptor (beta chain) was identified in a study of cytomegalovirus exposure and HLA in healthy donors. Study results and limitations: Being productive about 87% or about 30% of the time was typical of most TCR beta V segments in an earlier analysis.

Amplification used 60 Vbeta primers and 13 Jbeta primers. The repertoire was sequenced with immunoSEQ multiplex PCR; TCRdb's copy has only in-frame clones and lacks some. The sample has about 150,000 clones, roughly 77% seen once. Of note for this clone: The target antigen is unknown.

Source material: PBMCs. The source of this sequence is a man under 40 in good health and CMV-seropositive.

CDR3 protein: CANQGQGVNNEQFF. The CDR3 region has the DNA TGCGCCAACCAAGGACAGGGGGTCAACAATGAGCAGTTCTTC. The chain has TRBV23-1 and TRBJ2-1; TRBD1 aligns across 10 bases. TRBV23-1 is labeled an ORF, and its function is uncertain. There are 14 residues in the CDR3. Germline trimming cut 10 bases from V and 5 bases from J; bases unmatched to any gene: 8.